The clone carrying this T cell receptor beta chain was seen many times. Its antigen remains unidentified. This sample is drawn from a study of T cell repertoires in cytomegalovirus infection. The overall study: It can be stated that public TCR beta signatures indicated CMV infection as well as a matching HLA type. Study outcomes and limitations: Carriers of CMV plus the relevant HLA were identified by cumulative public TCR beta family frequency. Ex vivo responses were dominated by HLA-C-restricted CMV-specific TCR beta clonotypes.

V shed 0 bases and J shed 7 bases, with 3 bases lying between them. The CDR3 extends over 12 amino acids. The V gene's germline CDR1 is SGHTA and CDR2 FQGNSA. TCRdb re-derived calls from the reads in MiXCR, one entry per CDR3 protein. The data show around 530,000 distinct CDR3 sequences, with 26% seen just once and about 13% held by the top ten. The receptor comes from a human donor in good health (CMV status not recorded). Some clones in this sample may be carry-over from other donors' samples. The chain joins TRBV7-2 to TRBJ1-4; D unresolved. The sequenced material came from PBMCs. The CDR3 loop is CASSLASEKLFF. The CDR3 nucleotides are TGTGCCAGCAGCTTAGCCAGTGAAAAACTGTTTTTT.